This T cell receptor beta chain originates from a study of blood T cell repertoires in COVID-19. The overall study: Material from acute and convalescent COVID-19 was sourced from the United States, Italy and Spain.

Authors' analysis steps: Scientists estimated how many nucleated cells there were by amplifying reference gene primers. The protocol was immunoSEQ multiplex PCR, while the TCRdb copy is restricted to in-frame clones and leaves out a portion. V, J and clone size derive from that table, while D and trimming were established from the DNA sequence. The table includes 200,000 to 250,000 clones, around 88% detected once. The CDR3 has 13 residues. Trimming took 6 bases from V and 3 from J; bases not matched to a gene: 7. CDR1 and CDR2 from the germline V gene are SQVTM and ANQGSEA. Sequencing was done on a sample of peripheral blood. This receptor was taken from a woman in her thirties with COVID-19, enrolled during active disease. V gene TRBV29-1 combines with J gene TRBJ1-2, with 7 bases matching TRBD1. The CDR3 reads CSVGGQLDYGYTF. The CDR3 nucleotides are TGCAGCGTCGGGGGACAGCTAGACTATGGCTACACCTTC.